Included here is one TCR beta chain sequence, with context. The data were taken from a study of blood T cell repertoires in COVID-19. V was cut by 2 bases and J by 1 base, with 14 bases left in between. The CDR3 has 16 residues. The germline V gene has CDR1 MNHEY and CDR2 SMNVEV (reference sequence). The repertoire was sequenced with immunoSEQ multiplex PCR; TCRdb's copy has only in-frame clones and lacks some. The sample has about 380,000 clones, 75% to 90% seen once. Sequenced sample: peripheral blood. J is TRBJ1-1 and V is TRBV27; D is possibly TRBD1 (6 bases). The TCR was taken from a young woman with acute or convalescent COVID-19. CDR3 loop: CASSLRGGRTNTEAFF. CDR3 nucleotides: TGTGCCAGCAGTTTAAGGGGGGGAAGAACGAACACTGAAGCTTTCTTT.